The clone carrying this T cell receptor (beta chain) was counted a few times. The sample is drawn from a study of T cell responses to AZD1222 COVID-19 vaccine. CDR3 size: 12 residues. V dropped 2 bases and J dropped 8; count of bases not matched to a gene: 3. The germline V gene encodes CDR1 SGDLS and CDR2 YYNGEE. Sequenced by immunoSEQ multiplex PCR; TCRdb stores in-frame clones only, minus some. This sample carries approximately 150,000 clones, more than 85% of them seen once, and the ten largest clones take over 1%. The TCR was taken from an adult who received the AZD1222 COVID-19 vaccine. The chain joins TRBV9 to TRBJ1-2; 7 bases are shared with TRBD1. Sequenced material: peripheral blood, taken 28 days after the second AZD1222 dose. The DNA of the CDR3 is TGTGCCAGCAGCGTCGGAGGGGGCGGCTACACCTTC. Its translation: CASSVGGGGYTF.